This T cell receptor beta chain was sequenced in a study of blood T cell repertoires in COVID-19. Looking at the study overall: Acute and convalescent COVID-19 specimens originated in the United States, Italy and Spain. T cells, B-cell-depleted T cells, or PBMCs supplied cDNA or gDNA.

This clone was counted a single time. Trimming left V 4 bases short and J 4 bases short, with 14 bases between. Germline values: CDR1 SEHNR, CDR2 FQNEAQ (reference sequence). This CDR3 is built from 15 residues. Original analysis: Amplification with reference gene primers provided the estimates of nucleated cell counts. Using immunoSEQ multiplex PCR, the repertoire was profiled, and TCRdb retains in-frame clones only, with some absent. V, J and clone size were drawn from that table, and D and trimming were deduced from the DNA. The data hold approximately 140,000 clones, with roughly nine tenths observed a single time.

The chain is built from TRBV7-9 and TRBJ1-5, with D perhaps matching TRBD1 (6 bases). Sequencing input: peripheral blood. The receptor was derived from a woman aged 55-70 years with active or convalescent COVID-19. In nucleotides, the CDR3 is TGTGCCAGCAGCTCGGACAGAGACCGGAATCAGCCCCAGCATTTT. Residues: CASSSDRDRNQPQHF.